This entry features one T cell receptor (beta chain) sequence. In the source study's methods: Quantification of nucleated cells was approximated via reference gene primer amplification. Profiled with immunoSEQ multiplex PCR; TCRdb holds only in-frame clones, not every one. V, J and clone size derive from that table, while D and trimming were established from the DNA sequence. Among under 200,000 clones, roughly 84% were seen once, and the ten largest hold roughly 7%. Ages ranged from roughly 18 to 95 years, with residence in fewer than 25 US areas. Among Cohort 3 donors, those recovered had two negative PCRs, clearance, or symptom resolution. This sample stems from a study of blood T cell repertoires in COVID-19. On the study more broadly: Sources were T cells, B-cell-depleted T cells, or PBMCs; the material itself was cDNA or gDNA.

V gave up 1 base and J gave up 8 bases; unmatched junction bases: 7. The length of the CDR3 is 15 residues. The germline gives CDR1 MDHEN, CDR2 SYDVKM. This clonotype was sampled from a woman in her forties or fifties who had recovered from COVID-19. The rearrangement uses TRBV28 and TRBJ2-1; 8 nucleotides align to TRBD2. Sequenced input: PBMCs or T cells enriched from blood (not recorded which). This chain's CDR3 is CASSLLAGLLDEQFF. CDR3 DNA: TGTGCCAGCAGTTTATTAGCGGGACTCCTCGATGAGCAGTTCTTC. Full variable domain (outside the CDR3, taken from reference TRBV28 and TRBJ2-1): DVKVTQSSRYLVKRTGEKVFLECVQDMDHENMFWYRQDPGLGLRLIYFSYDVKMKEKGDIPEGYSVSREKKERFSLILESASTNQTSMYLCASSLLAGLLDEQFFGPGTRLTVL.